This T cell receptor (beta chain) came from a study of esophageal squamous cell carcinoma under preoperative chemotherapy. Study-level information: TCR repertoires were profiled from both peripheral blood T cells and tumor-infiltrating lymphocytes.

The table lists this clonotype with many counts. Its antigen is unknown. Possible read error: a much larger clone is one base away. The time point: before preoperative PTX-NDP chemotherapy. There are 13 residues in the CDR3. Per germline, CDR1 MNHEY and CDR2 SVGAGI. Study observations and caveats: Chemotherapy was followed by significantly higher TCR diversity in peripheral T cells only, not tumor-infiltrating lymphocytes. Abundant clones tended to shrink rather than expand after paclitaxel-nedaplatin.

TCRdb redid the calling of the PCR reads with MiXCR, one entry per CDR3 protein. The data contain under 7,000 distinct CDR3 sequences, about a third of them singletons. This sequence originates from a human donor with esophageal squamous cell carcinoma. The donor label of this sample is uncertain. The gene calls are TRBV6-5 and TRBJ2-1; D possibly matches TRBD1 or TRBD2 (5 bases each). The J call could be wrong; TRBJ2-7 is a better fit for the DNA end. Sampling was conducted from a patient given preoperative chemotherapy. The CDR3 spells CASSFGTDNEQYF. Here the CDR3 DNA reads TGTGCCAGCAGCTTCGGGACGGACAATGAGCAGTACTTC.